These T cell receptor beta chains were read from a single sample in a study of blood T cell repertoires in COVID-19. TCRdb's copy holds only in-frame clones and misses some; the assay was immunoSEQ multiplex PCR. The sample includes some 370,000 clones, around 87% of them seen just once. What was sequenced was peripheral blood. These receptors were obtained from a woman between 25 and 40 years old with COVID-19, enrolled during active disease. The CDR3 runs from the conserved cysteine through the conserved F or W. Each record gives: D gene, V gene, clone size, J gene, CDR3 protein, CDR3 DNA. A D gene is named only where the DNA matches it firmly. Size is omitted from some rows. Given values are once, few, many or a class for expanded clones.

TRBD1,TRBV7-9,once,TRBJ1-1,CASRPGQGLMNTEAFF,TGTGCCAGCAGACCTGGACAGGGTTTAATGAACACTGAAGCTTTCTTT
.,TRBV9,.,TRBJ2-5,CASSVDLPGETQYF,TGTGCCAGCAGCGTAGACCTCCCCGGAGAGACCCAGTACTTC
.,TRBV9,.,TRBJ1-6,CASSFTASNSPLHF,TGTGCCAGCAGCTTCACAGCAAGTAATTCACCCCTCCACTTT
.,TRBV4-1,.,TRBJ1-3,CASSRAGKGSGNTIYF,TGCGCCAGCAGCCGCGCGGGAAAGGGCTCTGGAAACACCATATATTTT
TRBD2,TRBV4-1,.,TRBJ2-2,CASSPLGTSGNRELFF,TGCGCCAGCAGCCCTTTGGGGACTAGCGGGAACAGGGAGCTGTTTTTT
.,TRBV6-5,.,TRBJ1-1,CASSKSLTSTEAFF,TGTGCCAGCAGTAAGAGTCTCACGAGCACTGAAGCTTTCTTT
.,TRBV20-1,.,TRBJ2-7,CSASLDRLPYEQYF,TGCAGTGCTAGTCTGGACAGACTTCCCTACGAGCAGTACTTC
TRBD2,TRBV29-1,.,TRBJ2-7,CSVAPSGSYEQYF,TGCAGCGTCGCACCTAGCGGGAGTTACGAGCAGTACTTC
TRBD1,TRBV30,.,TRBJ1-5,CAWGQGPSQPQHF,TGTGCCTGGGGACAGGGGCCTTCGCAGCCCCAGCATTTT
TRBD2,TRBV13,.,TRBJ2-2,CASSKGLASPNTGELFF,TGTGCCAGCAGCAAGGGACTAGCGTCCCCGAACACCGGGGAGCTGTTTTTT
.,TRBV10-3,.,TRBJ2-3,CAISEDRGRTDTQYF,TGTGCCATCAGTGAAGACAGAGGCCGCACAGATACGCAGTATTTT
.,TRBV3-1/TRBV3-2,.,TRBJ1-2,CASSQDGLNRAGGNYGYTF,TGTGCCAGCAGCCAAGATGGGCTGAACAGGGCAGGCGGTAACTATGGCTACACCTTC
TRBD1,TRBV4-1,few,TRBJ2-7,CASSQGQGIGYEQYF,TGCGCCAGCAGCCAGGGACAGGGAATTGGATACGAGCAGTACTTC
.,TRBV19,.,TRBJ1-4,CASNRQVGNEKLFF,TGTGCCAGCAACCGACAGGTGGGGAATGAAAAACTGTTTTTT
TRBD2,TRBV5-1,.,TRBJ2-1,CASSWTSGRAHEQFF,TGCGCCAGCAGCTGGACTAGCGGGAGGGCTCATGAGCAGTTCTTC
.,TRBV4-3,.,TRBJ1-6,CASSQDVGSPLHF,TGCGCCAGCAGCCAAGATGTCGGTTCACCCCTCCACTTT
.,TRBV15,.,TRBJ1-6,CATSRGDFNSPLHF,TGTGCCACCAGCAGAGGAGACTTTAATTCACCCCTCCACTTT
.,TRBV5-8,once,TRBJ1-1,CASSLGGGREAFF,TGTGCCAGCAGCTTGGGGGGGGGCCGGGAAGCTTTCTTT
.,TRBV6-2/TRBV6-3,.,TRBJ2-6,CASSYRHSGANVLTF,TGTGCCAGCAGTTACAGACACTCTGGGGCCAACGTCCTGACTTTC
.,TRBV6-1,.,TRBJ2-7,CASSEEVATYEQYF,TGTGCCAGCAGTGAAGAGGTAGCCACCTACGAGCAGTACTTC
TRBD1,TRBV5-8,.,TRBJ2-2,CASTLAVGQGLITGELFF,TGTGCCAGCACCCTCGCCGTGGGACAGGGGCTCATCACCGGGGAGCTGTTTTTT
.,TRBV7-2,.,TRBJ2-5,CASSSLSGVWIKETQYF,TGTGCCAGCAGCTCCCTAAGCGGTGTTTGGATAAAAGAGACCCAGTACTTC
.,TRBV19,once,TRBJ2-7,CASSLLDSYEQYF,TGTGCCAGTAGCCTATTGGACAGCTACGAGCAGTACTTC
TRBD1,TRBV6-5,.,TRBJ2-2,CASSYQSRTGSGELFF,TGTGCCAGCAGTTACCAAAGCCGGACAGGGTCCGGGGAGCTGTTTTTT
TRBD2,TRBV4-1,.,TRBJ2-3,CASSGGGTDTQYF,TGCGCCAGTAGCGGGGGGGGCACAGATACGCAGTATTTT
TRBD2,TRBV7-8,.,TRBJ2-5,CASTLAGGRGETQYF,TGTGCCAGCACCCTTGCAGGCGGGAGGGGGGAGACCCAGTACTTC
TRBD1,TRBV3-1/TRBV3-2,.,TRBJ2-7,CASSQGDREPYF,TGTGCCAGCAGCCAGGGGGACAGGGAGCCATACTTC
.,TRBV3-1/TRBV3-2,.,TRBJ2-5,CASSRLGGQETQYF,TGTGCCAGCAGCCGGTTGGGGGGCCAAGAGACCCAGTACTTC
.,TRBV11-2,.,TRBJ1-4,CASSAQAGPATNEKLFF,TGTGCCAGCAGCGCACAGGCGGGACCCGCAACTAATGAAAAACTGTTTTTT
.,TRBV7-6,.,TRBJ2-1,CASSLGWAEQFF,TGTGCCAGCAGCTTAGGGTGGGCTGAGCAGTTCTTC
.,TRBV28,.,TRBJ1-1,CASRTPTEAFF,TGTGCCAGCCGGACACCAACTGAAGCTTTCTTT
TRBD2,TRBV7-2,.,TRBJ2-3,CASSPQGLAGEGDTQYF,TGTGCCAGCAGCCCACAGGGACTAGCGGGAGAAGGAGATACGCAGTATTTT
.,TRBV9,.,TRBJ2-1,CASSVGGTSYNEQFF,TGTGCCAGCAGCGTAGGAGGCACCTCCTACAATGAGCAGTTCTTC
TRBD2,TRBV4-1,.,TRBJ2-7,CASSQSGTTHEQYF,TGCGCCAGCAGCCAATCCGGGACTACCCACGAGCAGTACTTC
.,TRBV18,.,TRBJ1-2,CASSPPGAPLGYTF,TGTGCCAGCTCACCACCGGGGGCCCCACTGGGCTACACCTTC
.,TRBV7-9,.,TRBJ1-2,CASSLRSQGGVYGYTF,TGTGCCAGCAGCTTAAGAAGTCAGGGTGGAGTCTATGGCTACACCTTC
TRBD2,TRBV4-2,.,TRBJ2-1,CASSQLLGTSGNNEQFF,TGTGCCAGCAGCCAACTTCTTGGGACTAGCGGAAACAATGAGCAGTTCTTC
.,TRBV7-2,.,TRBJ2-1,CASSPGDEQFF,TGTGCCAGCAGCCCGGGGGATGAGCAGTTCTTC
.,TRBV6-5,few,TRBJ1-5,CASSLRGGGIPPQHF,TGTGCCAGCAGTCTTCGAGGTGGGGGGATACCTCCCCAGCATTTT
TRBD1,TRBV19,once,TRBJ1-4,CASSFAGTGREKLFF,TGTGCCAGTAGTTTCGCCGGGACAGGGCGGGAAAAACTGTTTTTT
.,TRBV6-5,.,TRBJ2-2,CASQGAGNTGELFF,TGTGCCAGCCAAGGGGCAGGGAACACCGGGGAGCTGTTTTTT
.,TRBV7-6,.,TRBJ2-7,CASSSRDYEQYF,TGTGCCAGCAGCTCCCGGGACTACGAGCAGTACTTC
.,TRBV20-1,.,TRBJ1-5,CSASSGGRGQPQHF,TGCAGTGCTAGTTCCGGGGGGAGGGGGCAGCCCCAGCATTTT
.,TRBV5-1,few,TRBJ1-2,CASRLWGPSNYGYTF,TGCGCCAGCAGGCTGTGGGGGCCCTCTAACTATGGCTACACCTTC
.,TRBV6-6,.,TRBJ1-2,CASRLRDTGNYGYTF,TGTGCCAGCAGACTCCGGGACACTGGTAACTATGGCTACACCTTC
TRBD1,TRBV7-9,.,TRBJ2-5,CASSSRQGRETQYF,TGTGCCAGCAGCTCCAGACAGGGGAGGGAGACCCAGTACTTC
TRBD1,TRBV7-6,.,TRBJ2-1,CASSLFAGTGNYNEQFF,TGTGCCAGCAGCTTATTTGCCGGGACAGGGAACTACAATGAGCAGTTCTTC
TRBD2,TRBV19,.,TRBJ2-2,CASTMTGGLRTGELFF,TGTGCCAGTACCATGACGGGGGGGCTTAGGACCGGGGAGCTGTTTTTT